This T cell receptor beta chain was captured in a study of T cell changes during pregnancy in multiple sclerosis (dated by TCRdb to between 2018 and 2020). For the wider study: The study looked at changes in the T cell repertoire across pregnancy in women with multiple sclerosis.

CDR1 is given as KGHSH and CDR2 as LQKENI, both from the germline V gene. Trimmed from V: 2 bases; trimmed from J: 6 bases; junction bases lacking a gene match: 7. From the cysteine through the phenylalanine, the CDR3 covers 16 amino acids. The read is trimmed to its CDR3 DNA, 48 bases read in frame from base 1. Comments on this clone: Its recognized antigen is unknown. Qualities for individual bases were not recorded, and no much larger clone is one base off.

The library was built by means of the immunoSEQ multiplex PCR assay. The table was pulled from immuneACCESS by TCRdb, which kept in-frame rearrangements only. Such tables lose some clones; where checked, under half of the loss comes from unresolved V genes, and the rest has no known cause. In this sample the table shows more than 85,000 clones, 90% to 95% of which occur a single time. The ten biggest clones cover around 1.4% of the sample. This TCR came from a female donor in good health, enrolled as a control in a pregnancy study. The chain joins TRBV18 to TRBJ2-1; 10 junctional bases match TRBD2. The specimen was peripheral blood, collected in the third trimester of pregnancy. The DNA sequence reads TGTGCCAGCTCACCATTAGCGGGAGGCCCCCCCAATGAGCAGTTCTTC. It translates to CASSPLAGGPPNEQFF.